The T cell receptor beta chain under discussion was sequenced for a study of blood T cell repertoires in COVID-19. In the study overall: Material from acute and convalescent COVID-19 was sourced from the United States, Italy and Spain.

Original processing methods: How many nucleated cells were present was estimated from reference gene primer amplification. Sequencing was performed with immunoSEQ multiplex PCR; in TCRdb, only in-frame clones are kept and a portion is missing. V and J calls and clone size come straight from that table; D and trimming were deduced from the DNA. The sample lists under 65,000 clones, around 76% occurring once. Germline V gene data show CDR1 as SGHNT and CDR2 as YYREEE (reference sequence). The CDR3 is made up of 15 amino acids. V gave up 4 bases and J gave up 0 bases, with 11 bases separating them. Sequencing was performed on peripheral blood. The source is a woman in her sixties or seventies with acute or convalescent COVID-19. The chain joins TRBV5-4 to TRBJ1-3; D not certain. CDR3 region: CASSTGRGSGNTIYF. The CDR3 DNA is TGTGCCAGCAGCACCGGACGGGGCTCTGGAAACACCATATATTTT.